The text below deals with one T cell receptor beta chain. What antigen it recognizes has not been identified. No qualities accompany the bases; no much larger clone lies one base away. The CDR3 regions of human TCRbeta chains were subjected to immunosequencing. From the authors' description of their analysis: TCRs in the repertoires were matched against a reference library of SARS-CoV-2-specific TCRs that had been generated with the MIRA antigen-specificity platform. Breadth was defined as the fraction of unique TCRs that were SARS-CoV-2-associated. Depth was defined as the fraction of total T cells that were SARS-CoV-2-associated. Each spike-specific TCR was assigned to its reactive spike region and to a CD4 or CD8 class using the MIRA data. Log10-transformed breadth and depth values were compared by one-way ANOVA with Sidak's multiple comparisons tests. The source is immuneACCESS, and TCRdb retained only in-frame sequences with V and J called. Part of the clones is not carried over; for the studies checked, unresolved V genes explain less than half of this, and the remainder is unexplained. D and trimming come from the DNA, and the V and J calls and clone size come from that table. The sample table holds tens of thousands of clones, of which 80% to 90% were seen once. The ten largest clones add up to under 30% of the sample.

The germline V gene specifies SGHNT as CDR1 and YENEEA as CDR2. Trimming takes 11 bases from V and 5 bases from J, and the germline ends sit 16 bases apart. From the cysteine through the phenylalanine, the CDR3 covers 13 amino acids. The CDR3 DNA has 39 bases and is translated from base 1. Taken with the paper, the label for time point translates to: about 28 days (+/-7) after the second vaccine dose. AZD1222 recipients given second doses at about 4 weeks or at about 12 weeks were pooled, since spike-specific TCR depth and breadth were not found to differ between the two schedules. Vaccinee samples came from UK trials COV001 and COV002, including a single-blind randomized controlled phase 2/3 trial of AZD1222 (ChAdOx1 nCoV-19) in healthy adults. For TCRbeta chain sequencing, PBMC samples from trial participants were taken at day 0 and at day 28 after the second dose. This entry comes from a study of T cell responses to AZD1222 COVID-19 vaccine (dated by TCRdb to about 2021). General notes on the study: TCR sequencing covered some 240 trial participants: around 210 given two doses of AZD1222 and about 26 given two doses of MenACWY control vaccine. Trial participants were enrolled by age into 18-55, 56-69 and 70-plus year subgroups, with roughly 150, 30 and 60 TCR-sequenced participants respectively.

Overall study results and their limits: The whole spike protein was spanned by vaccine-associated CD4 TCRs, and dominant responses were seen in regions 160-218 and 743-854. After two AZD1222 doses, both the breadth and the depth of spike-specific TCRs were significantly higher than at day 0 and than in MenACWY recipients. Reportedly, almost half of the unique spike-specific TCRs recognized epitopes lying outside the regions that are mutated in the B.1.351 and B.1.1.7 variants. Most participants were white British and females outnumbered males, and the authors suggested that clonal diversity may have been underestimated. Conclusions about previously exposed vaccinees are limited because only a handful of AZD1222 recipients were SARS-CoV-2 seropositive at baseline. Because no day 14 peak-response samples were available, repertoires were characterized only after the peak T cell response. The 56-69-year group was small, and its depth increase did not reach significance, likely because of low power.

The sample was peripheral blood, taken 28 days after the second AZD1222 dose. This receptor was taken from an adult who received the AZD1222 COVID-19 vaccine. The chain was built from TRBV11-3 and TRBJ2-1; TRBD2 is a weak D gene call, 7 bases matching. The CDR3 protein is CASATGLDNEQFF. The DNA is as follows: TGTGCCTCGGCGACAGGACTAGACAATGAGCAGTTCTTC.